A selection of T cell receptor beta chains follows, all from one sample in a study of blood T cells in healthy people across ages. MiXCR, applied by TCRdb to the 5' RACE reads, yields one record per CDR3 protein. The sample carries around 670,000 distinct CDR3 sequences, under 30% recorded once. Sequencing used blood. All receptors derive from a woman aged 80 or older in good health. Both conserved end residues are part of each CDR3. The D gene is left open where the match is weak. Rows may omit the clone size; those that give it use once, few, many or a size class.

clone_size: -
d_call: TRBD2
j_call: TRBJ2-7
v_call: TRBV5-1
cdr3_aa: CANSSSGGEYNEQYF
cdr3_nt: TGCGCCAACAGCTCAAGCGGGGGGGAATACAATGAGCAGTACTTC

clone_size: many
d_call: -
j_call: TRBJ2-7
v_call: TRBV2
cdr3_aa: CASRSGTGHSYEQYF
cdr3_nt: TGTGCCAGCAGGAGCGGGACAGGACACTCCTACGAGCAGTACTTC

clone_size: many
d_call: -
j_call: TRBJ2-5
v_call: TRBV7-7
cdr3_aa: CASSLEFQETQYF
cdr3_nt: TGTGCTAGCAGCTTAGAGTTCCAAGAGACCCAGTACTTC

clone_size: many
d_call: TRBD2
j_call: TRBJ2-1
v_call: TRBV27
cdr3_aa: CASSLLRGGPGRDGNEQFF
cdr3_nt: TGTGCCAGCAGTTTATTGCGGGGGGGGCCAGGAAGAGACGGGAATGAGCAGTTCTTC

clone_size: many
d_call: -
j_call: TRBJ2-1
v_call: TRBV18
cdr3_aa: CASSPPEGFHEQFF
cdr3_nt: TGTGCCAGCTCACCGCCGGAGGGGTTTCATGAGCAGTTCTTC

clone_size: many
d_call: TRBD1
j_call: TRBJ2-7
v_call: TRBV6-2/TRBV6-3
cdr3_aa: CASSHDLGTGLEQYF
cdr3_nt: TGTGCCAGCAGCCACGATTTGGGGACAGGGCTCGAGCAGTACTTC

clone_size: many
d_call: -
j_call: TRBJ2-5
v_call: TRBV5-1
cdr3_aa: CASRSGGQEETQYF
cdr3_nt: TGCGCCAGCCGATCTGGGGGGCAAGAAGAGACCCAGTACTTC

clone_size: -
d_call: -
j_call: TRBJ2-7
v_call: TRBV7-2
cdr3_aa: CASRAGGTYEQYF
cdr3_nt: TGTGCCAGCAGGGCAGGGGGGACCTACGAGCAGTACTTC

clone_size: -
d_call: TRBD1
j_call: TRBJ2-5
v_call: TRBV7-2
cdr3_aa: CASSPVGGTGTREQYF
cdr3_nt: TGTGCCAGCAGCCCCGTAGGCGGGACAGGGACTCGAGAGCAGTACTTC

clone_size: -
d_call: TRBD1
j_call: TRBJ2-2
v_call: TRBV28
cdr3_aa: CASGRAGTGVTGELFF
cdr3_nt: TGTGCCAGCGGTCGAGCCGGGACAGGGGTCACCGGGGAGCTGTTTTTT

clone_size: many
d_call: -
j_call: TRBJ1-1
v_call: TRBV7-3
cdr3_aa: CASSLTATMNTEAFF
cdr3_nt: TGTGCCAGCAGCTTAACGGCCACGATGAACACTGAAGCTTTCTTT

clone_size: many
d_call: TRBD2
j_call: TRBJ2-7
v_call: TRBV7-2
cdr3_aa: CASSSGLAGEQYF
cdr3_nt: TGTGCCAGCAGCTCGGGACTAGCGGGGGAGCAGTACTTC

clone_size: many
d_call: -
j_call: TRBJ1-1
v_call: TRBV20-1
cdr3_aa: CSAPPPVNTEAFF
cdr3_nt: TGCAGTGCCCCACCACCGGTGAACACTGAAGCTTTCTTT

clone_size: many
d_call: TRBD1
j_call: TRBJ1-5
v_call: TRBV20-1
cdr3_aa: CSANTHPTGGLSNQPQHF
cdr3_nt: TGCAGTGCTAACACTCATCCGACAGGGGGCTTGAGCAATCAGCCCCAGCATTTT

clone_size: many
d_call: -
j_call: TRBJ2-3
v_call: TRBV9
cdr3_aa: CASSVGGGPTDTQYF
cdr3_nt: TGTGCCAGCAGCGTCGGAGGGGGCCCGACAGATACGCAGTATTTT

clone_size: -
d_call: -
j_call: TRBJ1-1
v_call: TRBV12-3/TRBV12-4
cdr3_aa: CASSLSAGSEAFF
cdr3_nt: TGTGCCAGCAGTTTAAGTGCGGGCTCTGAAGCTTTCTTT

clone_size: -
d_call: -
j_call: TRBJ2-5
v_call: TRBV5-4
cdr3_aa: CASKWQETQYF
cdr3_nt: TGTGCCAGCAAGTGGCAAGAGACCCAGTACTTC

clone_size: many
d_call: TRBD1
j_call: TRBJ2-5
v_call: TRBV5-4
cdr3_aa: CASSLSSQGRRGETQYF
cdr3_nt: TGTGCCAGCAGCTTGTCCTCACAGGGGCGTCGGGGAGAGACCCAGTACTTC

clone_size: many
d_call: TRBD2
j_call: TRBJ2-5
v_call: TRBV7-2
cdr3_aa: CASRRRLAGVETQYF
cdr3_nt: TGTGCCAGCAGGAGAAGACTAGCGGGGGTTGAGACCCAGTACTTC

clone_size: -
d_call: TRBD2
j_call: TRBJ2-7
v_call: TRBV6-1
cdr3_aa: CASTTGTSRSYEQYF
cdr3_nt: TGTGCCAGCACCACCGGGACTAGCAGATCCTACGAGCAGTACTTC

clone_size: few
d_call: -
j_call: TRBJ2-7
v_call: TRBV6-2/TRBV6-3
cdr3_aa: CASSYEVYNEQYF
cdr3_nt: TGTGCCAGCAGTTATGAGGTCTACAATGAGCAGTACTTC

clone_size: -
d_call: -
j_call: TRBJ2-5
v_call: TRBV6-5
cdr3_aa: CASSYWGGETQYF
cdr3_nt: TGTGCCAGCAGTTACTGGGGCGGAGAGACCCAGTACTTC

clone_size: -
d_call: TRBD1
j_call: TRBJ1-2
v_call: TRBV5-1
cdr3_aa: CASSLASDRLNYGYTF
cdr3_nt: TGCGCCAGCAGCTTGGCCTCGGACAGGCTTAACTATGGCTACACCTTC

clone_size: -
d_call: TRBD1
j_call: TRBJ1-5
v_call: TRBV28
cdr3_aa: CASSLGLTGRDQPQHF
cdr3_nt: TGTGCCAGCAGTTTAGGTCTGACAGGGCGGGATCAGCCCCAGCATTTT

clone_size: many
d_call: -
j_call: TRBJ1-5
v_call: TRBV6-2/TRBV6-3
cdr3_aa: CASSDTVDQPQHF
cdr3_nt: TGTGCCAGCAGCGATACTGTAGATCAGCCCCAGCATTTT

clone_size: -
d_call: -
j_call: TRBJ1-1
v_call: TRBV6-5
cdr3_aa: CASGESLNTEAFF
cdr3_nt: TGTGCCAGCGGAGAAAGTTTGAACACTGAAGCTTTCTTT

clone_size: many
d_call: -
j_call: TRBJ2-1
v_call: TRBV7-3
cdr3_aa: CASSPSSGLSYNEQFF
cdr3_nt: TGTGCCAGCAGCCCCAGCTCGGGGCTCTCCTACAATGAGCAGTTCTTC

clone_size: few
d_call: -
j_call: TRBJ2-2
v_call: TRBV5-6
cdr3_aa: CASSLFGSSTGELFF
cdr3_nt: TGTGCCAGCAGCTTGTTTGGCAGTAGCACCGGGGAGCTGTTTTTT

clone_size: many
d_call: -
j_call: TRBJ2-3
v_call: TRBV6-6
cdr3_aa: CASSFSPGRAGDTQYF
cdr3_nt: TGTGCCAGCAGTTTCTCCCCGGGCAGGGCCGGGGATACGCAGTATTTT

clone_size: -
d_call: -
j_call: TRBJ1-1
v_call: TRBV29-1
cdr3_aa: CSVWHLNTEAFF
cdr3_nt: TGCAGCGTTTGGCATTTGAACACTGAAGCTTTCTTT

clone_size: few
d_call: -
j_call: TRBJ2-2
v_call: TRBV4-3
cdr3_aa: CASSQDPDTGELFF
cdr3_nt: TGCGCCAGCAGCCAAGATCCAGACACCGGGGAGCTGTTTTTT

clone_size: few
d_call: -
j_call: TRBJ2-3
v_call: TRBV2
cdr3_aa: CASNEGLTDTQYF
cdr3_nt: TGTGCCAGCAACGAGGGCTTGACAGATACGCAGTATTTT

clone_size: many
d_call: -
j_call: TRBJ2-7
v_call: TRBV20-1
cdr3_aa: CSARDQGLYEQYF
cdr3_nt: TGCAGTGCTAGAGATCAGGGGTTATACGAGCAGTACTTC

clone_size: many
d_call: -
j_call: TRBJ2-4
v_call: TRBV9
cdr3_aa: CASSVSGLTNIQYF
cdr3_nt: TGTGCCAGCAGCGTCTCGGGATTAACAAACATTCAGTACTTC

clone_size: -
d_call: -
j_call: TRBJ1-4
v_call: TRBV30
cdr3_aa: CAWSPPQGTNEKLFF
cdr3_nt: TGTGCCTGGAGTCCCCCCCAGGGAACTAATGAAAAACTGTTTTTT

clone_size: many
d_call: TRBD1
j_call: TRBJ2-5
v_call: TRBV20-1
cdr3_aa: CSATLRDRGLATQYF
cdr3_nt: TGCAGTGCTACCCTCCGGGACAGGGGCTTGGCGACCCAGTACTTC

clone_size: -
d_call: TRBD1
j_call: TRBJ2-1
v_call: TRBV3-1
cdr3_aa: CASSQSIRGLSYNEQFF
cdr3_nt: TGTGCCAGCAGCCAGTCGATTAGGGGGCTGTCCTACAATGAGCAGTTCTTC

clone_size: -
d_call: -
j_call: TRBJ2-5
v_call: TRBV5-1
cdr3_aa: CAGSLGIQETQYF
cdr3_nt: TGCGCCGGCAGCTTGGGAATCCAAGAGACCCAGTACTTC

clone_size: many
d_call: -
j_call: TRBJ1-2
v_call: TRBV6-2/TRBV6-3
cdr3_aa: CASTHRPETVYGYTF
cdr3_nt: TGTGCCAGCACTCACCGTCCCGAGACAGTCTATGGCTACACCTTC

clone_size: -
d_call: -
j_call: TRBJ2-7
v_call: TRBV6-6
cdr3_aa: CASSSTAPYEQYF
cdr3_nt: TGTGCCAGCAGTTCAACAGCTCCCTACGAGCAGTACTTC

clone_size: many
d_call: -
j_call: TRBJ1-2
v_call: TRBV7-2
cdr3_aa: CASSHPGLYGYTF
cdr3_nt: TGTGCCAGCAGCCATCCGGGTCTCTATGGCTACACCTTC

clone_size: many
d_call: TRBD2
j_call: TRBJ2-1
v_call: TRBV3-1
cdr3_aa: CASSQSAGGKSEQFF
cdr3_nt: TGTGCCAGCAGCCAATCGGCGGGGGGGAAAAGTGAGCAGTTCTTC